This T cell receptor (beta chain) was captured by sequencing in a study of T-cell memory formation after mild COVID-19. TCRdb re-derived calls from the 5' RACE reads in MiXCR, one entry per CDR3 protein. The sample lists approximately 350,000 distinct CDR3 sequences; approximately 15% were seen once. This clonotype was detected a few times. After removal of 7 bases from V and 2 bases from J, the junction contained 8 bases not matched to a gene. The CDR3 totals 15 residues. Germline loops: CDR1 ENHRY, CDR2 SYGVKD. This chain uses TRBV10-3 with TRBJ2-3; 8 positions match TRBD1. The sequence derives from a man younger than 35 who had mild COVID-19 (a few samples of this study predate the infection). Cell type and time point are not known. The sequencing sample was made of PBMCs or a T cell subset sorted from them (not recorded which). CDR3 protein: CAITPGTGVTDTQYF. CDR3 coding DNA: TGTGCCATCACCCCCGGGACAGGAGTCACAGATACGCAGTATTTT.